These 29 T cell receptor beta chains share one sample of origin, sequenced in a study of cytomegalovirus exposure and HLA in healthy donors. PCR involved 60 Vbeta and 13 Jbeta primers. The protocol was immunoSEQ multiplex PCR, while the TCRdb copy is restricted to in-frame clones and leaves out a portion. This table has some 140,000 clones, approximately 80% appearing once. The sample taken for sequencing was PBMCs. The receptor set was obtained from a woman in her sixties or seventies in good health and CMV-seronegative.

The chain couples TRBV1 to TRBJ2-2; TRBD2, the D gene given by the table, was not confirmed from the DNA. TRBV1 is classified as a pseudogene. This CDR3 contains 23 residues. The CDR3, as DNA: TGCACCAGCAGCCAAGATGGGATAGGTTTTAGGGTCCCAAAGACTAGCGGGATTGGGGAGCTGTTTTTT. Translating gives CTSSQDGIGFRVPKTSGIGELFF.

V and J are TRBV19 and TRBJ1-2; TRBD1 matches 9 bases. The CDR3 loop spans 15 amino acids. The V gene end was trimmed by 3 bases and the J gene end by 8 bases; junction bases not matched to a gene: 10. Germline CDR1 LNHDA, CDR2 SQIVND (reference sequence). Here the CDR3 reads CASSIGGTGTFGYTF. The CDR3, as DNA: TGTGCCAGTAGTATCGGGGGGACAGGGACGTTCGGCTACACCTTC. The full variable domain, completed using reference TRBV19 and TRBJ1-2, is DGGITQSPKYLFRKEGQNVTLSCEQNLNHDAMYWYRQDPGQGLRLIYYSQIVNDFQKGDIAEGYSVSREKKESFPLTVTSAQKNPTAFYLCASSIGGTGTFGYTFGSGTRLTVV.

The genes are TRBV6-4 and TRBJ1-2, with D unresolved. The CDR3 runs to 11 residues. CDR1 is MRHNA and CDR2 is SNTAGT in the germline V gene. The V end lost 4 bases, the J end lost 7 bases, and 7 bases lay between the germline ends. CDR3 protein: CASSGTGGYTF. In DNA form, the CDR3 reads TGTGCCAGCAGTGGTACGGGTGGCTACACCTTC.

V gene TRBV10-3 combines with J gene TRBJ1-2; D might be TRBD1 (6 bases). V lost 4 bases and J 5 bases, leaving 14 bases between the germline ends. CDR3 length equals 14 residues. The V gene's germline CDR1 is ENHRY and CDR2 SYGVKD. CDR3 nucleotides: TGTGCCATCAGTGCGGGGGGGGCGCGGTATGGCTACACCTTC. Translating it yields CAISAGGARYGYTF.

The chain has TRBV5-1 and TRBJ1-4; tentatively, D is TRBD1 (5 bases). The CDR3 is 13 residues long. V lost 4 bases and J lost 7, with 11 bases in between. Germline V gene lookup returns CDR1 SGHRS and CDR2 YFSETQ. The CDR3 loop is CASSRGEGEKLFF. The CDR3 DNA is TGCGCCAGCAGCCGGGGGGAGGGTGAAAAACTGTTTTTT.

The chain carries TRBV11-2 and TRBJ2-7; TRBD2 matches at 13 bases. The germline CDR1 and CDR2 sequences are SGHAT and FQNNGV. The ends lost 6 bases at V and 4 bases at J; junction bases unmatched: 12. This CDR3 contains 17 residues. CDR3 amino acids: CASRPLTSGRAGYEQYF. The CDR3 bases are TGTGCCAGCAGACCATTAACTAGCGGGAGGGCGGGGTACGAGCAGTACTTC.

This rearrangement joins TRBV7-9 to TRBJ2-7; 7 nucleotides line up with TRBD1. Germline CDR1 reads SEHNR; CDR2 reads FQNEAQ (reference sequence). The CDR3 length is 14 residues. The V segment lost 2 bases and the J segment 6 bases; nucleotides outside the gene matches: 7. The CDR3 reads CASSLYRGQSEQYF. As DNA, the CDR3 is TGTGCCAGCAGCTTATACAGGGGACAGAGCGAGCAGTACTTC.

The rearrangement links TRBV30 to TRBJ2-7; possible D gene TRBD1, 5 bases. The CDR3 runs 13 residues. CDR1 and CDR2 (germline): GTSNPN, SVGIG (reference sequence). Trimming shortened V by 5 bases and J by 2 bases, and 13 bases separated the two germline ends. The CDR3 DNA sequence: TGTGCCTGGGCGCAGGGTTCTACCTACGAGCAGTACTTC. Encoded protein: CAWAQGSTYEQYF. Filled out from reference TRBV30 and TRBJ2-7, the complete variable domain reads SQTIHQWPATLVQPVGSPLSLECTVEGTSNPNLYWYRQAAGRGLQLLFYSVGIGQISSEVPQNLSASRPQDRQFILSSKKLLLSDSGFYLCAWAQGSTYEQYFGPGTRLTVT.

This clone appeared once. J is TRBJ2-5 and V is TRBV30, with 9 bases matching TRBD1. The CDR3 consists of 15 residues. The J segment lost 5 bases and the V segment lost 6 bases, leaving 13 bases of the junction unmatched. CDR1 and CDR2 from the germline V gene are GTSNPN and SVGIG (reference sequence). The DNA of the CDR3 is TGTGCCTGCAGGGAGACAGGGGGATGGTTGGAGACCCAGTACTTC. Translated: CACRETGGWLETQYF. Looking up the rest from reference TRBV30 and TRBJ2-5 gives the full variable domain: SQTIHQWPATLVQPVGSPLSLECTVEGTSNPNLYWYRQAAGRGLQLLFYSVGIGQISSEVPQNLSASRPQDRQFILSSKKLLLSDSGFYLCACRETGGWLETQYFGPGTRLLVL.

This chain connects TRBV6-1 to TRBJ2-7; no definite D call. Trimming took off 0 bases at V and 3 bases at J, with 9 bases between the two ends. Germline V lookup: CDR1 MNHNS, CDR2 SASEGT. The CDR3 has 14 amino acids. The DNA of the CDR3 is TGTGCCAGCAGTGAAGCGATGACTTTCTACGAGCAGTACTTC. Residues: CASSEAMTFYEQYF.

The sample holds one count of this clone. The rearrangement joins TRBV7-9 to TRBJ2-1, with D possibly TRBD2 on 5 matching bases. CDR1 SEHNR and CDR2 FQNEAQ come from the germline V gene (reference sequence). V lost 5 bases, J lost 8 bases, and 16 bases lay in between. The CDR3 sequence is 14 residues long. This CDR3 is CASSHRTRYDEQFF. Here the CDR3 DNA reads TGTGCCAGCAGCCACCGTACTAGGTATGATGAGCAGTTCTTC.

J is TRBJ1-2 and V is TRBV28, with 9 bases fitting TRBD1. With V trimmed by 5 bases and J by 5 bases, 15 bases remained unmatched. The CDR3 runs 17 residues. The V gene's germline CDR1 is MDHEN and CDR2 SYDVKM. The CDR3 region is CASSPLGQGTSGYGYTF. In DNA, the CDR3 is TGTGCCAGCAGTCCCCTGGGACAGGGAACCTCCGGGTATGGCTACACCTTC.

The chain couples TRBV9 to TRBJ1-1; possibly TRBD1 for D (5 bases). Germline V gene sequence: CDR1 SGDLS, CDR2 YYNGEE. The V end was cut by 4 bases, the J end by 1 base, with 14 bases between. The CDR3 is 15 residues long. CDR3 coding DNA: TGTGCCAGCAGCTTAAAGGGCGGGGGGAACACTGAAGCTTTCTTT. It encodes CASSLKGGGNTEAFF.

The chain uses TRBV19 and TRBJ1-4; TRBD1 aligns across 7 bases. Germline CDR1 reads LNHDA; CDR2 reads SQIVND (reference sequence). Trimming took 5 bases from V and 4 from J; bases not matched to a gene: 7. The CDR3 sequence is 15 residues long. CDR3 protein: CASSPTGASNEKLFF. CDR3 DNA sequence: TGTGCCAGTAGTCCAACAGGGGCGAGTAATGAAAAACTGTTTTTT.

V gene TRBV21-1 combines with J gene TRBJ2-5; the DNA was not used to check the table's D call, TRBD1. TRBV21-1 represents a pseudogene. The CDR3 sequence is 19 residues long. CDR3 DNA sequence: TGTGCCAGCAGCAAAGAGGGGGCAGGGGGCGGTTGTTCACAAGAGACCCAGTACTTC. It translates to CASSKEGAGGGCSQETQYF.

This chain links TRBV13 with TRBJ1-4, with 8 bases that match TRBD1. V lost 6 bases and J lost 2; bases outside the gene matches: 5. Germline values: CDR1 PRHDT, CDR2 FYEKMQ (reference sequence). CDR3 length equals 15 residues. CDR3 residues: CASRGTGGTNEKLFF. The CDR3, as DNA: TGTGCCAGCAGGGGGACAGGCGGGACTAATGAAAAACTGTTTTTT.

V is TRBV27 and J is TRBJ1-5; unclear D gene. Between the trimmed V and J ends, which lost 4 bases and 3 bases, there was a span of 10 bases. The germline V gene has CDR1 MNHEY and CDR2 SMNVEV (reference sequence). The CDR3 is 14 amino acids. CDR3 region: CASSSKRNNQPQHF. The CDR3 DNA is TGTGCCAGCAGTTCAAAGCGGAACAATCAGCCCCAGCATTTT.

The chain links TRBV7-9 to TRBJ2-5; no clear D gene. Germline V gene sequence: CDR1 SEHNR, CDR2 FQNEAQ (reference sequence). Trimming left V 0 bases short and J 2 bases short, with 10 bases between. The CDR3 loop spans 15 amino acids. CDR3 sequence: CASSLAIPRQETQYF. In DNA form, the CDR3 reads TGTGCCAGCAGCTTAGCCATCCCCAGGCAAGAGACCCAGTACTTC.

This clone came up once. The chain uses TRBV10-2 and TRBJ2-3; 7 nucleotides line up with TRBD2. Germline trimming cut 4 bases from V and 6 bases from J; bases unmatched to any gene: 7. From germline, CDR1 is WSHSY and CDR2 SAAADI. The CDR3 contains 14 residues. The CDR3 loop is CASSVQRESDTQYF. For the CDR3, the DNA is TGCGCCAGCAGTGTCCAGCGGGAATCGGATACGCAGTATTTT.

On this clone itself: Relative to the germline gene, one junction end is altered; a read error may explain this. CDR3 region: CASSLGREPGNTIYF. Written as DNA, the CDR3 is TGTGCTAGCAGCTTAGGCAGGGAACCTGGAAACACCATATATTTT. J is TRBJ1-3 and V is TRBV7-7; D is possibly TRBD1 (5 bases). Germline V lookup: CDR1 SSHAT, CDR2 FNYEAQ (reference sequence). CDR3 length equals 15 residues.

The chain has TRBV28 and TRBJ2-1; possibly TRBD2 for D (7 bases). V gave up 2 bases and J gave up 0 bases, with 14 bases separating them. This CDR3 comprises 17 residues. From germline, CDR1 is MDHEN and CDR2 SYDVKM. As DNA, the CDR3 is TGTGCCAGCAGTTTAGGGGGGGCGGCTAGCTCCTACAATGAGCAGTTCTTC. Its protein product is CASSLGGAASSYNEQFF.

The chain has TRBV5-1 and TRBJ1-6; 12 nucleotides agree with TRBD1. Trimming at V came to 3 bases and at J to 9 bases, leaving 4 bases not matched to a gene. Per germline, CDR1 SGHRS and CDR2 YFSETQ. This CDR3 has 15 residues. CDR3 DNA sequence: TGCGCCAGCAGCTCGGGACAGGGGGCCTCTTCACCCCTCCACTTT. It specifies CASSSGQGASSPLHF.

The chain links TRBV4-2 to TRBJ2-2; no definite D call. The V end lost 1 base, the J end lost 7 bases, and 4 bases lay between the germline ends. The CDR3 covers 12 residues. CDR1 LGHNA and CDR2 YNFKEQ come from the germline V gene. The CDR3 reads CASSQGDGELFF. As DNA, the CDR3 is TGTGCCAGCAGCCAAGGAGACGGGGAGCTGTTTTTT.

This clone was counted a few times. The rearrangement links TRBV9 to TRBJ1-2; a weak D match, TRBD1 (6 bases). Germline V gene data show CDR1 as SGDLS and CDR2 as YYNGEE. The CDR3 loop spans 16 amino acids. V lost 1 base to trimming and J lost 0 bases, with 13 bases between them. The CDR3 reads CASSVTPTGANYGYTF. Written as DNA, the CDR3 is TGTGCCAGCAGCGTAACGCCGACAGGCGCTAACTATGGCTACACCTTC. The complete variable domain, with remaining parts taken from reference TRBV9 and TRBJ1-2, reads DSGVTQTPKHLITATGQRVTLRCSPRSGDLSVYWYQQSLDQGLQFLIQYYNGEERAKGNILERFSAQQFPDLHSELNLSSLELGDSALYFCASSVTPTGANYGYTFGSGTRLTVV.

The V and J genes are TRBV28 and TRBJ2-6; D is perhaps TRBD1 (5 bases). The germline V gene encodes CDR1 MDHEN and CDR2 SYDVKM. This CDR3 is built from 15 residues. Trimming removed 4 bases from V and 11 bases from J, with 18 bases in between. In DNA, the CDR3 is TGTGCCAGCAGTTCTTCAGGGTCCCGCTCCGACGTCCTGACTTTC. It translates to CASSSSGSRSDVLTF.

This clone occurred a few times. The chain links TRBV7-8 to TRBJ1-2, with a tentative D call TRBD1 (5 bases). Germline V lookup: CDR1 SGHVS, CDR2 FQNEAQ. Between the trimmed V and J ends, which lost 8 bases and 4 bases, there was a span of 17 bases. The CDR3 extends over 14 amino acids. CDR3 in DNA: TGTGCCAGCGCCCGCCGGGCAGGGCCCTATGGCTACACCTTC. Translated, it gives CASARRAGPYGYTF.

The table lists this clone with a few counts. This chain links TRBV6-1 with TRBJ2-5; 7 bases agree with TRBD1. The V and J ends lost 4 bases and 5 bases, in that order; junction bases with no gene match: 4. The germline gives CDR1 MNHNS, CDR2 SASEGT. The CDR3 is made up of 13 amino acids. CDR3 region: CASSGRGRETQYF. The CDR3 nucleotides read TGTGCCAGCAGTGGAAGGGGGCGGGAGACCCAGTACTTC.

The rearrangement links TRBV2 to TRBJ1-4; 9 nucleotides line up with TRBD1. V lost 6 bases to trimming and J lost 7 bases; unmatched junction nucleotides: 6. Germline V gene lookup returns CDR1 SNHLY and CDR2 FYNNEI. This CDR3 has 14 amino acids. Here the CDR3 reads CASRYRGQGEKLFF. In nucleotides, the CDR3 is TGTGCCAGCAGATACAGGGGGCAGGGTGAAAAACTGTTTTTT.

The gene calls are TRBV5-1 and TRBJ2-1; 9 bases map to TRBD2. The V gene's germline CDR1 is SGHRS and CDR2 YFSETQ. J gave up 4 bases and V 2 bases, and 10 bases lay outside the gene matches. The CDR3 is 17 amino acids. The DNA for the CDR3 is TGCGCCAGCAGCTTTGGGCTAGCGGGACCCACGTACAATGAGCAGTTCTTC. The encoded protein is CASSFGLAGPTYNEQFF.